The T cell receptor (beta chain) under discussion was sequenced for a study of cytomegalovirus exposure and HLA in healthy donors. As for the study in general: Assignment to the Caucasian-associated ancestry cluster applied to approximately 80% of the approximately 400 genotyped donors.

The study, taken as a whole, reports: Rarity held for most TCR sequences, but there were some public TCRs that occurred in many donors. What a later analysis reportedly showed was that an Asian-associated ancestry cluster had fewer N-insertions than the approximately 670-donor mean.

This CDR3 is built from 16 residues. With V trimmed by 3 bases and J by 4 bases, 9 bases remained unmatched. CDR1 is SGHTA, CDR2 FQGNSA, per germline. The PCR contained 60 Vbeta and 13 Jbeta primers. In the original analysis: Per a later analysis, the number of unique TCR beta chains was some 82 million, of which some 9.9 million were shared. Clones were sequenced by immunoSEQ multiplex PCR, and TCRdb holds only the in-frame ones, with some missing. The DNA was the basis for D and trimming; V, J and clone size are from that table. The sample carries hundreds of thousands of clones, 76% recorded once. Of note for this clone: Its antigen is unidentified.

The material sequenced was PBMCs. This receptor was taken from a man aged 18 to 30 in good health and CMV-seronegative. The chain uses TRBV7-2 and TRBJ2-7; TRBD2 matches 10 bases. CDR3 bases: TGTGCCAGCAGCTTCCGTATAGCGGGAGGAGGGTACGAGCAGTACTTC. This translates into CASSFRIAGGGYEQYF.